These 28 T cell receptor beta chains originate from one sample sequenced in a study of molecular identifiers for immune sequencing clone quantification. TCRdb passed the PCR reads through MiXCR, listing each CDR3 protein once. The sample contains about 320,000 distinct CDR3 sequences, about 22% of which appear only once. The sample was naive CD8+ T cells from blood, with Jurkat cell RNA spiked in. Specified subset: FACS-sorted CD8+CD4-CCR7+CD45RA+ naive T cells. The receptors stem from a human donor in good health. Some libraries in this study had Jurkat cell RNA spiked in.

Comment on this clonotype: Mismatch with germline at one junction end may stem from a read error. The chain has TRBV7-9 and TRBJ2-6; 7 nucleotides match TRBD1. This CDR3 is 17 amino acids long. Per the germline V gene, CDR1 is SEHNR and CDR2 is FQNEAQ (reference sequence). CDR3 sequence (DNA): TGTGCCAGCACTCGACAGGGCCAGAACTCTGGGGCCAGCGTCCTGACTTTC. This encodes CASTRQGQNSGASVLTF.

There are many counts of this clonotype. The chain has TRBV12-3 or TRBV12-4 and TRBJ2-3; no firm D call. V was cut by 1 base and J by 6 bases, with 14 bases left in between. The CDR3 sequence is 15 residues long. The CDR3 is CASSLDLTYPDTQYF. Written as DNA, the CDR3 is TGTGCCAGCAGTTTAGATTTAACCTACCCGGATACGCAGTATTTT.

A few counts support this clonotype. This CDR3 is CASSSLWGVYEQYF. The CDR3 region has the DNA TGTGCCAGCAGTTCCCTCTGGGGGGTTTACGAGCAGTACTTC. This sequence joins TRBV27 and TRBJ2-7; the D gene is possibly TRBD2 (6 bases). CDR3 length equals 14 residues. Germline lookup yields CDR1 MNHEY and CDR2 SMNVEV (reference sequence). With 4 bases removed from V and 4 bases from J, the gap between germline ends came to 14 bases.

Ten or more counts support this clonotype. The V and J genes are TRBV30 and TRBJ2-5, with D possibly TRBD2 on 6 matching bases. This CDR3 spans 13 amino acids. Germline-derived CDR1 and CDR2 are GTSNPN and SVGIG (reference sequence). Trimming stripped 3 bases from V and 3 bases from J, with 11 bases between. CDR3 region: CAWRSVAEETQYF. The DNA of the CDR3 is TGTGCCTGGAGAAGCGTAGCGGAAGAGACCCAGTACTTC.

Comments on this clonotype: A much more abundant neighbour one base away suggests this may be a read error. This rearrangement joins TRBV9 to TRBJ2-7, with TRBD2 identical over 9 bases. The CDR3 has 16 amino acids. V gave up 0 bases and J gave up 3 bases; unmatched junction bases: 7. Germline V lookup: CDR1 SGDLS, CDR2 YYNGEE. The CDR3: CASSVESSGASYEQYF. CDR3 bases: TGTGCCAGCAGCGTAGAATCTAGCGGGGCAAGCTACGAGCAGTACTTC.

This clonotype was seen a handful of times. CDR3 sequence: CASSIGATNEKLFF. In DNA, the CDR3 is TGTGCCAGTAGTATCGGGGCAACTAATGAAAAACTGTTTTTT. The chain links TRBV19 to TRBJ1-4; D unresolved. The CDR3 is 14 amino acids. The V gene lost 3 bases and the J gene lost 0 bases, with 5 bases spanning the gap. Germline CDR1 LNHDA, CDR2 SQIVND (reference sequence).

The sample holds many counts of this clonotype. CDR3 in DNA: TGTGCCAGCAGTTCGGGCTGGCCCTATAGCAATCAGCCCCAGCATTTT. Translation: CASSSGWPYSNQPQHF. J is TRBJ1-5 and V is TRBV27; D uncertain. CDR3 length equals 16 residues. V lost 4 bases, J lost 0 bases, and 13 bases lay in between. In germline, CDR1 is MNHEY, CDR2 SMNVEV (reference sequence).

This clonotype was detected many times. The rearrangement uses TRBV6-1 and TRBJ1-6; D is uncertain. The length of the CDR3 is 11 residues. Trimming took 5 bases from V and 8 from J, leaving 4 bases between them. The germline gives CDR1 MNHNS, CDR2 SASEGT. In DNA, the CDR3 is TGTGCCAGCAGTTGGGATTCACCCCTCCACTTT. Its translation is CASSWDSPLHF.

As regards this clonotype: A clone one base away is much larger, so this may be a read error. This chain connects TRBV28 to TRBJ1-1; 8 positions match TRBD1. Germline assignment: CDR1 MDHEN and CDR2 SYDVKM. The CDR3 runs 15 residues. CDR3 sequence (DNA): TGTGCCAGCAGTTTCCGCACAGGGGGTAACACTGGAGCTTTCTTT. Translated: CASSFRTGGNTGAFF. Combining the CDR3 with reference TRBV28 and TRBJ1-1 gives the whole variable domain DVKVTQSSRYLVKRTGEKVFLECVQDMDHENMFWYRQDPGLGLRLIYFSYDVKMKEKGDIPEGYSVSREKKERFSLILESASTNQTSMYLCASSFRTGGNTGAFFGQGTRLTVV.

With respect to this clonotype: This may stem from a read error, because a much larger clone lies one nucleotide away. This chain connects TRBV30 to TRBJ2-1; D unresolved. V was trimmed by 6 bases and J by 7 bases, leaving 16 bases between them. This CDR3 contains 13 residues. Looked up from germline, CDR1 is GTSNPN and CDR2 is SVGIG (reference sequence). The CDR3: CACSTLLPNEQFF. DNA of the CDR3: TGTGCCTGTAGTACATTACTACCGAATGAGCAGTTCTTC.

In this sample, this clonotype turned up many times. The chain is built from TRBV7-9 and TRBJ2-7, with 12 nucleotides matching TRBD2. CDR3 length: 15 residues. CDR1 is SEHNR and CDR2 is FQNEAQ in the germline V gene (reference sequence). The ends lost 5 bases at V and 5 bases at J; junction bases unmatched: 7. The CDR3 nucleotides read TGTGCCAGCAGCGGACGGACTAGCGGGACACACGAGCAGTACTTC. Residues: CASSGRTSGTHEQYF.

This clonotype came up a few times. The V and J genes are TRBV3-1 and TRBJ2-7; 12 bases line up with TRBD2. The germline V gene has CDR1 LGHDT and CDR2 YNNKEL (reference sequence). V lost 1 base and J lost 2; bases outside the gene matches: 6. The CDR3 length is 17 residues. The CDR3 spells CASSQVGLAGRPYEQYF. The DNA of the CDR3 is TGTGCCAGCAGCCAAGTCGGACTAGCGGGAAGACCCTACGAGCAGTACTTC.

This clonotype was counted at least ten times. DNA for the CDR3: TGTGCCAGCAGCTTAGCCGTGATGGGGGTCACCGGGGAGCTGTTTTTT. Translation: CASSLAVMGVTGELFF. V and J are TRBV7-9 and TRBJ2-2; perhaps D is TRBD1 or TRBD2 (5 bases each). The CDR3 has 16 residues. Germline-derived CDR1 and CDR2 are SEHNR and FQNEAQ (reference sequence). V was shortened by 0 bases and J by 4 bases, with 12 bases between the two germline ends.

On this clonotype: A read error likely explains this, since a far larger clone differs by one base. The J gene is TRBJ1-1, the V gene TRBV7-9; D gene ambiguous. This CDR3 is built from 12 residues. Looked up from germline, CDR1 is SEHNR and CDR2 is FQNEAQ (reference sequence). The CDR3 DNA reads as TGTGCCAGCAGCTTCGAAGGCACTGAAGCTTCCTTT. It codes for CASSFEGTEASF. Filled out from reference TRBV7-9 and TRBJ1-1, the complete variable domain reads DTGVSQNPRHKITKRGQNVTFRCDPISEHNRLYWYRQTLGQGPEFLTYFQNEAQLEKSRLLSDRFSAERPKGSFSTLEIQRTEQGDSAMYLCASSFEGTEASFGQGTRLTVV.

This clonotype has a handful of counts. V gene TRBV6-1 combines with J gene TRBJ2-7; 7 nucleotides align to TRBD1. This CDR3 has 14 amino acids. V shed 8 bases and J 2 bases; nucleotides not matched to a gene: 9. Germline V gives CDR1 MNHNS, CDR2 SASEGT. The CDR3 loop reads CASLTGTEAYEQYF. CDR3 bases: TGTGCCAGCCTAACCGGGACAGAGGCCTACGAGCAGTACTTC.

This clonotype was recorded at least ten times. The chain joins TRBV7-9 to TRBJ2-3, with 8 bases matching TRBD1. V trimming: 1 base; J trimming: 5 bases; junction bases outside the gene matches: 5. The CDR3 consists of 15 residues. The germline V gene has CDR1 SEHNR and CDR2 FQNEAQ (reference sequence). The CDR3 bases are TGTGCCAGCAGCTTAGAGCGGACAGGGCTAGATACGCAGTATTTT. This translates into CASSLERTGLDTQYF.

Concerning this clonotype itself: Possible read error: a much larger clone is one base away. V gene TRBV29-1 combines with J gene TRBJ1-1; a possible D gene is TRBD1 (5 bases). The CDR3 is made up of 15 amino acids. V gave up 0 bases and J gave up 4 bases, with 15 bases separating them. Germline lookup yields CDR1 SQVTM and CDR2 ANQGSEA. In DNA form, the CDR3 reads TGCAGCGTTGAAGATCTCAGGGTATGGGTCACTGAAGCTTTCTTT. Amino acid sequence: CSVEDLRVWVTEAFF.

A word on this clonotype: A much bigger clone sits one base away, suggesting this may be a read error. The V gene is TRBV28, the J gene TRBJ1-1; D uncertain. Looked up from germline, CDR1 is MDHEN and CDR2 is SYDVKM. CDR3 size: 14 residues. The chain's CDR3 is CASSFRLGNTEASF. The DNA for the CDR3 is TGTGCCAGCAGTTTTCGTTTAGGGAACACTGAAGCTTCCTTT.

This clonotype has just one count. Possible read error: a much larger clone is one base away. The J gene is TRBJ2-7, the V gene TRBV5-6, with D perhaps being TRBD1 or TRBD2 (6 bases each). The CDR3 covers 16 residues. Per the germline V gene, CDR1 is SGHDT and CDR2 is YYEEEE. This CDR3 reads CASSSGEGDPSYERYF. DNA for the CDR3: TGTGCCAGCAGCTCGGGAGAGGGGGACCCCTCCTACGAGCGGTACTTC. The full variable domain, its missing parts supplied by reference TRBV5-6 and TRBJ2-7, is DAGVTQSPTHLIKTRGQQVTLRCSPKSGHDTVSWYQQALGQGPQFIFQYYEEEERQRGNFPDRFSGHQFPNYSSELNVNALLLGDSALYLCASSSGEGDPSYERYFGPGTRLTVT.

The chain is built from TRBV28 and TRBJ2-3, with D possibly being TRBD2 (6 bases). Germline V lookup: CDR1 MDHEN, CDR2 SYDVKM. CDR3 length equals 20 residues. The V and J ends lost 5 bases and 0 bases respectively, with 27 bases between them. In DNA, the CDR3 is TGTGCCAGCAGTCCGGGTGGTTATGCGGGAAGCCGCCACAGCACAGATACGCAGTATTTT. The encoded protein is CASSPGGYAGSRHSTDTQYF.

The rearrangement links TRBV7-9 to TRBJ2-5; D is possibly TRBD2 (5 bases). The CDR3 sequence is 18 residues long. Trimming stripped 0 bases from V and 1 base from J, with 18 bases between. CDR1 is SEHNR and CDR2 is FQNEAQ in the germline V gene (reference sequence). Here the CDR3 reads CASSLAAASFPPQETQYF. CDR3 DNA: TGTGCCAGCAGCTTAGCAGCAGCTAGCTTTCCACCCCAAGAGACCCAGTACTTC.

This clonotype was seen at least ten times. The rearrangement joins TRBV2 to TRBJ2-3; possibly TRBD1 for D (5 bases). CDR3 length: 16 amino acids. The germline V gene encodes CDR1 SNHLY and CDR2 FYNNEI. V was pared by 3 bases and J by 6 bases, with 19 bases between. The CDR3: CASSDSWGRSLDTQYF. The DNA of the CDR3 is TGTGCCAGCAGTGATTCTTGGGGCCGTTCCTTGGATACGCAGTATTTT.

This clonotype was seen ten or more times. The chain joins TRBV30 to TRBJ1-1; 7 positions agree with TRBD1. The CDR3 sequence is 13 residues long. The junction had 4 bases not matched to a gene; V was cut back by 3 bases and J by 3 bases. In germline, CDR1 is GTSNPN, CDR2 SVGIG (reference sequence). CDR3 coding DNA: TGTGCCTGGAGAGACAGGGTCGACACTGAAGCTTTCTTT. This sequence encodes CAWRDRVDTEAFF.

In the case of this clonotype: A much more abundant neighbour one base away suggests this may be a read error. The CDR3 is CASLQLDMQYF. The DNA for the CDR3 is TGTGCCAGCCTACAGTTAGATATGCAGTATTTT. The chain uses TRBV6-5 and TRBJ2-3, with D unclear. Looked up from germline, CDR1 is MNHEY and CDR2 is SVGAGI. CDR3 length: 11 residues.

V and J are TRBV29-1 and TRBJ1-1; TRBD1 matches at 11 bases. Germline-derived CDR1 and CDR2 are SQVTM and ANQGSEA. The CDR3 covers 15 residues. The junction had 4 bases not matched to a gene; V was cut back by 0 bases and J by 4 bases. CDR3 sequence (DNA): TGCAGCGTTGAAGAGTTCGGGACAGGGGGCACTGAAGCTTTCTTT. Protein product: CSVEEFGTGGTEAFF.

The gene calls are TRBV4-1 and TRBJ2-7; D not certain. The CDR3 covers 15 residues. V dropped 1 base and J dropped 5 bases, with 15 bases sitting between them. CDR1 and CDR2 from the germline V gene are MGHRA and YSYEKL. In nucleotides, the CDR3 is TGCGCCAGCAGCCAAGGCCGCAGGAGTACCAACGAGCAGTACTTC. Residues: CASSQGRRSTNEQYF.

This clonotype was observed many times. This chain uses TRBV20-1 with TRBJ2-3; D unclear. Trimming shortened V by 0 bases and J by 7 bases, and 8 bases separated the two germline ends. The CDR3 extends over 12 amino acids. CDR1 DFQATT and CDR2 SNEGSKA come from the germline V gene (reference sequence). The chain's CDR3 is CSARDPRYTQYF. Here the CDR3 DNA reads TGCAGTGCTAGAGATCCCCGATATACGCAGTATTTT.

This clonotype occurred a few times. The chain combines TRBV3-1 with TRBJ2-7; D perhaps matches TRBD2 (5 bases). The CDR3 runs 14 residues. Between the trimmed V and J ends, which lost 3 bases and 3 bases, there was a span of 12 bases. Germline CDR1 reads LGHDT; CDR2 reads YNNKEL (reference sequence). Here the CDR3 DNA reads TGTGCCAGCAGCCATGGACTGAAAGACTACGAGCAGTACTTC. Amino acids: CASSHGLKDYEQYF.